This T cell receptor beta chain is from a study of T cells after yellow fever vaccination. Study observations and caveats: Contaminating bulk clonotypes could be abundant in FACS-sorted repertoires.

TCRdb ran MiXCR on the 5' RACE reads and lists one entry per CDR3 protein. The sample includes under 350,000 distinct CDR3 sequences, approximately 4% of them seen just once. Trimming pared 8 bases from V and 5 bases from J, leaving 15 bases between. This CDR3 contains 13 residues. Germline-derived CDR1 and CDR2 are LNHNV and YYDKDF (reference sequence). In regard to this clonotype: What it recognizes is unknown.

Sequencing used PBMCs, obtained 5 days after the yellow fever booster vaccination. This clonotype was obtained from a young man who received the YFV17D yellow fever vaccine. The V gene is TRBV15, the J gene TRBJ1-1, with D hard to call. The CDR3 sequence is CATQEREKTEAFF. CDR3 DNA: TGTGCCACCCAGGAGAGGGAAAAAACTGAAGCTTTCTTT.